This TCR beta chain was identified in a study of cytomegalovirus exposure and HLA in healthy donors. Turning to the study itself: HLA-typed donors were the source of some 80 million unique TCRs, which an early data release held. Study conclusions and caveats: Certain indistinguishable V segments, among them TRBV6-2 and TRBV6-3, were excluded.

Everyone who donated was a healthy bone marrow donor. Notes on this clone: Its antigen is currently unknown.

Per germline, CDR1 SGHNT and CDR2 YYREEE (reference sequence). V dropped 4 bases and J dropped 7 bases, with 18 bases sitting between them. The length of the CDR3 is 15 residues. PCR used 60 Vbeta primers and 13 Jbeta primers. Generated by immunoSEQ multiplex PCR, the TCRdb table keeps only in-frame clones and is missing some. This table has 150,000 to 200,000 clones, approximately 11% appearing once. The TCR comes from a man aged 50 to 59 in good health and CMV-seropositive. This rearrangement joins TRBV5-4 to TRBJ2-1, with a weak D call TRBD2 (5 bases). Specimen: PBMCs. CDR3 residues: CASSAGRPSGNEQFF. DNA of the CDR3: TGTGCCAGCAGCGCCGGCCGGCCCTCGGGGAATGAGCAGTTCTTC.